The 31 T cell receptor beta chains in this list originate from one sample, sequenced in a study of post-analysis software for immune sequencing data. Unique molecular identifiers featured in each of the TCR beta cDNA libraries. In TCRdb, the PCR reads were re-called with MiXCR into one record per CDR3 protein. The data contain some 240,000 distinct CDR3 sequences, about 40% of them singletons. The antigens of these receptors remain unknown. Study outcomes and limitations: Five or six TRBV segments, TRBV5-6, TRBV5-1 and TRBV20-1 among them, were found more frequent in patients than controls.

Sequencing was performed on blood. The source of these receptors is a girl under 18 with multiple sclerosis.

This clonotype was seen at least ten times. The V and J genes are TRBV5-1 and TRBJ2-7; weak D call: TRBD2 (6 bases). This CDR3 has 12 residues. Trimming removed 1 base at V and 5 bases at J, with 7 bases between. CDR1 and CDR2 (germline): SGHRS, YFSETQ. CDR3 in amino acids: CASSLTGDEQYF. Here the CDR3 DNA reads TGCGCCAGCAGCTTGACGGGAGACGAGCAGTACTTC.

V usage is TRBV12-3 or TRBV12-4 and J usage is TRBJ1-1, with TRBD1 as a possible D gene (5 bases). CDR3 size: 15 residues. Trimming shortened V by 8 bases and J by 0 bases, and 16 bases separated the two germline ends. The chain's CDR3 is CASLLDGGLNTEAFF. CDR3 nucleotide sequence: TGTGCCAGCCTTCTTGACGGGGGGTTGAACACTGAAGCTTTCTTT.

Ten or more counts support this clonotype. The CDR3 here is CASSLPGQVEKLFF. The CDR3 DNA is TGCGCCAGCAGCCTACCGGGACAAGTTGAAAAACTGTTTTTT. The chain joins TRBV4-1 to TRBJ1-4; perhaps TRBD1 as D (6 bases). There are 14 residues in the CDR3. The V end was cut by 4 bases, the J end by 7 bases, with 13 bases between. Germline CDR1 MGHRA, CDR2 YSYEKL.

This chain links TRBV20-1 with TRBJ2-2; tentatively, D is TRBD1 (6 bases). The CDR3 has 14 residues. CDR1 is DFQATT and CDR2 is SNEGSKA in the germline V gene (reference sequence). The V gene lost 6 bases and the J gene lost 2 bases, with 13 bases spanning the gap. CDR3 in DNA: TGCAGTGCAAGGGACACCCCTAACACCGGGGAGCTGTTTTTT. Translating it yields CSARDTPNTGELFF.

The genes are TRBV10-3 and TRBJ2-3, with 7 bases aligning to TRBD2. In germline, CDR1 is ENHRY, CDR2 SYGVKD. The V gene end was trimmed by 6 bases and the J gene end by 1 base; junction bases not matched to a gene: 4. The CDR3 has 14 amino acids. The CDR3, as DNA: TGTGCCATCAGGGAGGGAGGGGGCACAGATACGCAGTATTTT. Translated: CAIREGGGTDTQYF.

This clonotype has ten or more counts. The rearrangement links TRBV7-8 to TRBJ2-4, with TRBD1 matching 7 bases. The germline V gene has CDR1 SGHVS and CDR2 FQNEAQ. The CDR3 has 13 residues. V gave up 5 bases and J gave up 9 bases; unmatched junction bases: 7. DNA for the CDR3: TGTGCCAGCAGCCAAAAGGGGACAGCCATTCAGTACTTC. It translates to CASSQKGTAIQYF.

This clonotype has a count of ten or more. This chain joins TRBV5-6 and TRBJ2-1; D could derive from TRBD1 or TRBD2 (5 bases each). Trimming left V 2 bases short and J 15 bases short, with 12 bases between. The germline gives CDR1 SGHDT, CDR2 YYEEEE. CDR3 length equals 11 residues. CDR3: CASSFGTAWFF. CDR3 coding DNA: TGTGCCAGCAGCTTTGGGACCGCGTGGTTCTTC.

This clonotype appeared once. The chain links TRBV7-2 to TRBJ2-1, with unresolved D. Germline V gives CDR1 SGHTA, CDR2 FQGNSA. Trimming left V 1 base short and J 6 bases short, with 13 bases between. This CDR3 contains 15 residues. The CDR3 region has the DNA TGTGCCAGCAGCTTAGTCGGATTTTTGATCAATGAGCAGTTCTTC. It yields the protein CASSLVGFLINEQFF.

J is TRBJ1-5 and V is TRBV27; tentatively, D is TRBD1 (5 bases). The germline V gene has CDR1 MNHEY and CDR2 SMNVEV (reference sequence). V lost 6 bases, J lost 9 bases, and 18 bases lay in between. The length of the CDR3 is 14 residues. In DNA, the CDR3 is TGTGCCAGCAGACCCGGGACGGATTATCTGCCCCAGCATTTT. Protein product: CASRPGTDYLPQHF.

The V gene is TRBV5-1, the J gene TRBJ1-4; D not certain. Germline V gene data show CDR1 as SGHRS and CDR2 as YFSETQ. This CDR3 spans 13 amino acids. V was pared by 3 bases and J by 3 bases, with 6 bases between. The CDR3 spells CASSSMANEKLFF. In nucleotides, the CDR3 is TGCGCCAGCAGCTCAATGGCTAATGAAAAACTGTTTTTT. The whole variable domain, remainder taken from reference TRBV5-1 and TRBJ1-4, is KAGVTQTPRYLIKTRGQQVTLSCSPISGHRSVSWYQQTPGQGLQFLFEYFSETQRNKGNFPGRFSGRQFSNSRSEMNVSTLELGDSALYLCASSSMANEKLFFGSGTQLSVL.

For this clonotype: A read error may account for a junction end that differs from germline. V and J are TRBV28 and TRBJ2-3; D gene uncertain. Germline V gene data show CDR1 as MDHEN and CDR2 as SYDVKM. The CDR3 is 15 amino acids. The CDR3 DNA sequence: TGTGCCAGCAGCCCAATGGGCCGAAGCACAGCTACGCAGTATTTT. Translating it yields CASSPMGRSTATQYF.

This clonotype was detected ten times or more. The CDR3, as DNA: TGCAGTGCCAGCGGGGAGCGGCAAGATACGCAGTATTTT. Its protein is CSASGERQDTQYF. J is TRBJ2-3 and V is TRBV20-1, with TRBD2 matching 7 bases. V was pared by 6 bases and J by 5 bases, with 8 bases of the junction left unmatched. The V gene's germline CDR1 is DFQATT and CDR2 SNEGSKA (reference sequence). The CDR3 covers 13 residues.

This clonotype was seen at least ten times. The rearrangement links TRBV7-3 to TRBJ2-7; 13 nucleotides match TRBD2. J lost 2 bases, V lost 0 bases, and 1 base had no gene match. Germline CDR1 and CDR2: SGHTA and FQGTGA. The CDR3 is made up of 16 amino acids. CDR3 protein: CASSLTGTSGTYEQYF. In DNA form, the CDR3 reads TGTGCCAGCAGCTTAACGGGGACTAGCGGGACCTACGAGCAGTACTTC.

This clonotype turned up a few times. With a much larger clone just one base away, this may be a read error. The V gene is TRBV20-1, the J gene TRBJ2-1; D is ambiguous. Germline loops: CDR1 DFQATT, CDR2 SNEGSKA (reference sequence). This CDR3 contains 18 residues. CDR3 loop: CSAGDKRGPSLSNNEQFF. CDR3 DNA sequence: TGCAGTGCTGGAGATAAGCGCGGACCCTCGTTAAGCAACAATGAGCAGTTCTTC.

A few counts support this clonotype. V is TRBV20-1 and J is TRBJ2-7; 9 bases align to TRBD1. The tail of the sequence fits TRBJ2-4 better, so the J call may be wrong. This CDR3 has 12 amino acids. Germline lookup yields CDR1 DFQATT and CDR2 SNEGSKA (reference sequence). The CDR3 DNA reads TGCAGTGGCGGACAGGGGAAGGGCATTCAGTACTTC. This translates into CSGGQGKGIQYF.

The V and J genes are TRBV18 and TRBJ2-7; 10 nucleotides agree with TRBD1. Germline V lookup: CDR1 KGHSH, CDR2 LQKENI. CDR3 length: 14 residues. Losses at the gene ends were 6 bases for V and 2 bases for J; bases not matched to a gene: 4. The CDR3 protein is CASSRDRGTYEQYF. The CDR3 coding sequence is TGTGCCAGCTCCCGGGACAGGGGAACCTACGAGCAGTACTTC.

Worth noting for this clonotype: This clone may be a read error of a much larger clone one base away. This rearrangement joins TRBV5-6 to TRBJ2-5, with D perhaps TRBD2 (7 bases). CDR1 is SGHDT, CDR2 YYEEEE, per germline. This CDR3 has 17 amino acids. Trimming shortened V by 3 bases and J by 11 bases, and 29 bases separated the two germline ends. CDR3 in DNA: TGTGCCAGCAGCTGGGGGGGCCCGGGGGTCTCCTACAATGAGCAGTACTTC. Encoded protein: CASSWGGPGVSYNEQYF.

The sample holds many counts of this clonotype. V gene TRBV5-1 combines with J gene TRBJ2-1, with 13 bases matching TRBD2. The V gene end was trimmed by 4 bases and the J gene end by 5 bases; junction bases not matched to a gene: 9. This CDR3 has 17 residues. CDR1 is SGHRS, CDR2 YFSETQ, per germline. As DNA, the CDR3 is TGCGCCAGCAGCCCCTCCGGGACTAGCGGGGAAGACAATGAGCAGTTCTTC. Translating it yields CASSPSGTSGEDNEQFF.

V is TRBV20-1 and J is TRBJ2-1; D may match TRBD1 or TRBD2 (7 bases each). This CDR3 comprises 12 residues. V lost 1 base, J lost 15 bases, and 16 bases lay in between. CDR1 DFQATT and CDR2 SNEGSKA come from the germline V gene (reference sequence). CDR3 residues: CSARAGEGARFF. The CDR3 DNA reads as TGCAGTGCTAGAGCTGGGGAGGGGGCAAGGTTCTTC.

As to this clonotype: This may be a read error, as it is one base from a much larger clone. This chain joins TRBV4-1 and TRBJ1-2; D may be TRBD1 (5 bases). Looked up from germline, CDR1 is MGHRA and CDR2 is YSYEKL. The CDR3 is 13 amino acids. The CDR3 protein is CASSRDGNCGYTF. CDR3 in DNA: TGCGCCAGCAGCCGGGACGGGAACTGTGGCTACACCTTC.

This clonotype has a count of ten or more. The CDR3 region is CASSTRGTDTQYF. As DNA, the CDR3 is TGCGCCAGCAGCACCCGGGGCACAGATACGCAGTATTTT. The genes are TRBV5-1 and TRBJ2-3; D is ambiguous. Germline assignment: CDR1 SGHRS and CDR2 YFSETQ. The CDR3 consists of 13 residues. V lost 4 bases to trimming and J lost 1 base, with 7 bases between them.

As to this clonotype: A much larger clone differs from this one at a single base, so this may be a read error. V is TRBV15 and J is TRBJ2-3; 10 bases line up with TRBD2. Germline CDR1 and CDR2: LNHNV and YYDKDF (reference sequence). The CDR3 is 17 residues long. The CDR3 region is CATSRDRQREGTDTRYF. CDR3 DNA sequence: TGTGCCACCAGCAGAGATCGACAGCGGGAGGGGACAGATACGCGGTATTTT.

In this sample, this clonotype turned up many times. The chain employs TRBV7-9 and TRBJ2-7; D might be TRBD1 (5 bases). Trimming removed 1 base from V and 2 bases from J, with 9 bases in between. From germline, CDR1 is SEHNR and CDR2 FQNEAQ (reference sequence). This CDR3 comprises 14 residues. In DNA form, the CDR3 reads TGTGCCAGCAGCTTAGGGGGCTCGACCTACGAGCAGTACTTC. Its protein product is CASSLGGSTYEQYF.

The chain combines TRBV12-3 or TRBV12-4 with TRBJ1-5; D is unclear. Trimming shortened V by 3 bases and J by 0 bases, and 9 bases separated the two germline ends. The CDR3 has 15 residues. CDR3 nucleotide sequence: TGTGCCAGCAGTTTTTTTGACAATAGCAATCAGCCCCAGCATTTT. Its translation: CASSFFDNSNQPQHF.

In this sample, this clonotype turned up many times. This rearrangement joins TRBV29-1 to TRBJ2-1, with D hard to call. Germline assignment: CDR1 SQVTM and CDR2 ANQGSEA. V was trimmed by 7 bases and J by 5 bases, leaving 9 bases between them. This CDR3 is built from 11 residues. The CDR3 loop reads CSAVGNNEQFF. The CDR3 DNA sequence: TGCAGCGCGGTGGGGAACAATGAGCAGTTCTTC.

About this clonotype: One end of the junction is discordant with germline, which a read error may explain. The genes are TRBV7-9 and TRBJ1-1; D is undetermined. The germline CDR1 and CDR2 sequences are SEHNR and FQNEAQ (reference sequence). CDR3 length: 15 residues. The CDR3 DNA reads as TGTGCCAGTAGCTCGGAGGACTCGGGCTGGGCTGAAGCTTTCTTT. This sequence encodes CASSSEDSGWAEAFF.

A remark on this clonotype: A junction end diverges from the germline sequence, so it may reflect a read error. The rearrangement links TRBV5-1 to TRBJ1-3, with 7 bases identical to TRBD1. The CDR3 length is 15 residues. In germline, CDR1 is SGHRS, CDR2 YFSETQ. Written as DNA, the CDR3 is TGCGCTAGCAGCGGGCGGACAGGCTCTGGAAACACCATATATTTT. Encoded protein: CASSGRTGSGNTIYF. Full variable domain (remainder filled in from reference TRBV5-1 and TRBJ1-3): KAGVTQTPRYLIKTRGQQVTLSCSPISGHRSVSWYQQTPGQGLQFLFEYFSETQRNKGNFPGRFSGRQFSNSRSEMNVSTLELGDSALYLCASSGRTGSGNTIYFGEGSWLTVV.

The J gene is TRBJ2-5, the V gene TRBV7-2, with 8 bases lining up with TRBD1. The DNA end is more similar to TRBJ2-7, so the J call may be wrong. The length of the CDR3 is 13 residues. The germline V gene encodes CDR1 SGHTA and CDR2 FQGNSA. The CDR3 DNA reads TGTGCCAGCAGCCGCGACAGGGGCTGCGAGCAGTACTTC. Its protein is CASSRDRGCEQYF.

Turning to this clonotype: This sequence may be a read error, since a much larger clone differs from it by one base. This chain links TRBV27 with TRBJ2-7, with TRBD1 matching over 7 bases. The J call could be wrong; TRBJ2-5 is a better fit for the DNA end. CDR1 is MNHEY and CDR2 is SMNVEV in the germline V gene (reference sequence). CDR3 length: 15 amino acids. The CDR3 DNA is TGTGCCGGCAGTTTCCTCCCTCGGACAGGAGAGACCCAGTACTTC. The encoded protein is CAGSFLPRTGETQYF.

CDR3 nucleotides: TGTGCCAGCAGCCCGGGGAGTCATGGAAACACCATATATTTT. It codes for CASSPGSHGNTIYF. The rearrangement links TRBV12-3 or TRBV12-4 to TRBJ1-3; D is uncertain. This CDR3 region has 14 residues. V lost 6 bases to trimming and J lost 3 bases, with 12 bases between them.

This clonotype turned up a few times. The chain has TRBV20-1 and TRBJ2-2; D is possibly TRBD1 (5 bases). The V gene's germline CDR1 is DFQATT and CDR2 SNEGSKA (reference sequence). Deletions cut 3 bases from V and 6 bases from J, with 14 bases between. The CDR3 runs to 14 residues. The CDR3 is CSARTQVRSGELFF. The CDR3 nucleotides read TGCAGTGCTAGGACACAGGTCAGGTCCGGGGAGCTGTTTTTT.